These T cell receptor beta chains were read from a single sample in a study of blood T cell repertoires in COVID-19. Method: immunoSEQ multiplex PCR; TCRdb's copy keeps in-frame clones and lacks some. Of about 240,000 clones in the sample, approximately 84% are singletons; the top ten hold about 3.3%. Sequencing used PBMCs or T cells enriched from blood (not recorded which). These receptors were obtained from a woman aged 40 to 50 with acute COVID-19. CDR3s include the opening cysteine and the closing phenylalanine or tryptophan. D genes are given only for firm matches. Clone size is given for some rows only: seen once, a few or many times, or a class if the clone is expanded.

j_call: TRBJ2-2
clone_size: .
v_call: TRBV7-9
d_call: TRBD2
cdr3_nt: TGTGCCAGCAGCTTGTCGCTAGCGGGGGCGAACACCGGGGAGCTGTTTTTT
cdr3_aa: CASSLSLAGANTGELFF

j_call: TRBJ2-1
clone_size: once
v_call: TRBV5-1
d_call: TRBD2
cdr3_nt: TGCGCCAGCAGCTACGGACTAGCAGCATTCAACAATGAGCAGTTCTTC
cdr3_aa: CASSYGLAAFNNEQFF

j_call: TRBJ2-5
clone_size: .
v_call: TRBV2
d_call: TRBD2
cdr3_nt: TGTGCCAGCAGTGTGACTAGCTCGCAGACCCAGTACTTC
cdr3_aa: CASSVTSSQTQYF

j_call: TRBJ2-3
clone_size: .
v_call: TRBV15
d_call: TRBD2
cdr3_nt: TGTGCCACCAGCAGAGGCGGGAGGGACCCAGATACGCAGTATTTT
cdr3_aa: CATSRGGRDPDTQYF

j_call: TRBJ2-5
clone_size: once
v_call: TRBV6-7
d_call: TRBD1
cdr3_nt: TGTGCCAGCAGCGATGACAGGGCGGAGACCCAGTACTTC
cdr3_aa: CASSDDRAETQYF

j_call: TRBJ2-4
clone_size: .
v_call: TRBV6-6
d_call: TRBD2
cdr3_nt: TGTGCCAGCAGTCCTAGCCGTTCTAGCGGGAGTTTTAAAAACATTCAGTACTTC
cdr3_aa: CASSPSRSSGSFKNIQYF

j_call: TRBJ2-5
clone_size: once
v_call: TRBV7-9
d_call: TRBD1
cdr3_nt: TGTGCCAGCAGCTTAAGAGGGGGCAGGGAGACCCAGTACTTC
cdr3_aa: CASSLRGGRETQYF

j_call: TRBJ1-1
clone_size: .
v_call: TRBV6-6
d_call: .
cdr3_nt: TGTGCCAGCAAACAGGGTTACACTGAAGCTTTCTTT
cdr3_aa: CASKQGYTEAFF

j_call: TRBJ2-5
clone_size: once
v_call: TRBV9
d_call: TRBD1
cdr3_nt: TGTGCCAGCAGCGTAGGGGTGACAGGGGGCGATGAGACCCAGTACTTC
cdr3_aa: CASSVGVTGGDETQYF

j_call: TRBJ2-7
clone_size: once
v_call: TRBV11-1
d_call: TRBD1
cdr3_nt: TGTGCCAGCAGCTTAGTAGGGGACAGGGTAACCTACGAGCAGTACTTC
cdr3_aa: CASSLVGDRVTYEQYF

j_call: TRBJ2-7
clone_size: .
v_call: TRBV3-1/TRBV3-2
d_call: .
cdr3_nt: TGTGCCAGCAGGGGAGCTGGCTATTCCTACGAGCAGTACTTC
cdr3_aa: CASRGAGYSYEQYF

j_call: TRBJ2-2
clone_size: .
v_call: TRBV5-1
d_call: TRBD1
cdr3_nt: TGCGCCAGCAGCTGGACAGGAAGGAACACCGGGGAGCTGTTTTTT
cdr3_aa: CASSWTGRNTGELFF

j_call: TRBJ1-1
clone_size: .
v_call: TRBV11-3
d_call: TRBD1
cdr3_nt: TGTGCCAGCAGTTATACAGGGGAAACTGAAGCTTTCTTT
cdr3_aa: CASSYTGETEAFF